This TCR beta chain was sequenced in a study of blood T cell repertoires in COVID-19. Using immunoSEQ multiplex PCR, the repertoire was profiled, and TCRdb retains in-frame clones only, with some absent. The data hold some 190,000 clones, with 75% to 90% observed a single time. The ends lost 1 base at V and 0 bases at J; junction bases unmatched: 3. CDR3 length: 16 residues. Germline CDR1 LGHNA, CDR2 YNFKEQ. Details on this clone: At the DNA level, this CDR3 is encoded by other sequences in the same sample as well.

The V gene is TRBV4-2, the J gene TRBJ1-5, with 7 bases matching TRBD1. This sequence originates from a woman in her forties with acute COVID-19. Sequencing was done on a sample of PBMCs or T cells enriched from blood (not recorded which). The CDR3 coding sequence is TGTGCCAGCAGCCAAGTGGGACAGTATAGCAATCAGCCCCAGCATTTT. Its translation: CASSQVGQYSNQPQHF.